Listed here is a single T cell receptor (beta chain). This sample stems from a study of blood T cell repertoires in COVID-19. The CDR3 spans 11 residues. Germline V CDR1 and CDR2: GTSNPN, SVGIG (reference sequence). V lost 2 bases and J 6 bases, leaving 7 bases between the germline ends. The repertoire was sequenced with immunoSEQ multiplex PCR; TCRdb's copy has only in-frame clones and lacks some. Found here are more than 25,000 clones, roughly 89% of them singletons; the top ten hold around 48%. The origin of this receptor is a human donor with acute or convalescent COVID-19. The donor label of this sample is uncertain. The sequenced material came from peripheral blood. The chain carries TRBV30 and TRBJ1-2; no firm D call. The CDR3: CAWSPQNGYTF. Written as DNA, the CDR3 is TGTGCCTGGAGTCCTCAGAATGGCTACACCTTC.